The 30 T cell receptor beta chains reported below all come from one sample, sequenced in a study of T-cell memory formation after mild COVID-19. TCRdb processed the 5' RACE reads anew with MiXCR; each CDR3 protein has one entry. This table has about 130,000 distinct CDR3 sequences, about a sixth appearing once. The sample consisted of PBMCs or a T cell subset sorted from them (not recorded which). The source of these receptors is a man aged 18 to 29 who had mild COVID-19 (a few samples of this study predate the infection). Cell type and time point are not known.

This clonotype has a count of ten or more. For the CDR3, the DNA is TGTGCCAGCAGCTTCGATCGTAGCACAGATACGCAGTATTTT. Protein product: CASSFDRSTDTQYF. The J gene is TRBJ2-3, the V gene TRBV11-2; D is unresolved. Trimming removed 3 bases at V and 0 bases at J, with 7 bases between. The CDR3 is 14 amino acids. Germline values: CDR1 SGHAT, CDR2 FQNNGV.

This clonotype turned up a few times. The rearrangement joins TRBV10-1 to TRBJ2-3; 7 bases are a match to TRBD1. The CDR3 consists of 16 residues. V dropped 6 bases and J dropped 1; count of bases not matched to a gene: 10. Germline loops: CDR1 WNHNN, CDR2 SYGVQD (reference sequence). DNA of the CDR3: TGCGCCAGCAGAGACTCCAGGGGGTTTGGCACAGATACGCAGTATTTT. Translation gives CASRDSRGFGTDTQYF.

The V and J genes are TRBV5-1 and TRBJ1-1; 12 bases agree with TRBD1. V lost 2 bases, J lost 4 bases, and 6 bases stayed unmatched. The CDR3 is 16 amino acids. Per the germline V gene, CDR1 is SGHRS and CDR2 is YFSETQ. CDR3: CASSLPGQGATTEAFF. The CDR3 nucleotides are TGCGCCAGCAGCTTACCGGGACAGGGGGCCACCACTGAAGCTTTCTTT. The full variable domain, its missing parts supplied by reference TRBV5-1 and TRBJ1-1, is KAGVTQTPRYLIKTRGQQVTLSCSPISGHRSVSWYQQTPGQGLQFLFEYFSETQRNKGNFPGRFSGRQFSNSRSEMNVSTLELGDSALYLCASSLPGQGATTEAFFGQGTRLTVV.

This chain joins TRBV6-6 and TRBJ2-2, with 9 bases aligning to TRBD2. This CDR3 spans 16 amino acids. Germline-derived CDR1 and CDR2 are MNHNY and SVGAGI (reference sequence). With V trimmed by 2 bases and J by 0 bases, 1 base remained unmatched. The CDR3 here is CASSYRTSANTGELFF. CDR3 nucleotides: TGTGCCAGCAGTTACAGGACTAGCGCGAACACCGGGGAGCTGTTTTTT.

The gene calls are TRBV3-1 and TRBJ1-1; possibly TRBD1 for D (5 bases). Germline values: CDR1 LGHDT, CDR2 YNNKEL (reference sequence). Trimming stripped 4 bases from V and 3 bases from J, with 15 bases between. The CDR3 covers 15 residues. This CDR3 reads CASSLLGPWDTEAFF. CDR3 in DNA: TGTGCCAGCAGCCTCCTGGGGCCTTGGGACACTGAAGCTTTCTTT.

V and J are TRBV3-1 and TRBJ1-2, with 7 bases lining up with TRBD1. The germline gives CDR1 LGHDT, CDR2 YNNKEL (reference sequence). The CDR3 has 16 amino acids. Trimming at V came to 1 base and at J to 5 bases, leaving 10 bases not matched to a gene. The CDR3 loop is CASSQGGTTGRYGYTF. CDR3 in DNA: TGTGCCAGCAGCCAAGGGGGAACGACAGGGCGGTATGGCTACACCTTC.

This clonotype has ten or more counts. This rearrangement joins TRBV5-1 to TRBJ2-7; D ambiguous. The CDR3 runs 14 residues. The germline CDR1 and CDR2 sequences are SGHRS and YFSETQ. The V gene lost 4 bases and the J gene lost 2 bases, with 13 bases spanning the gap. Here the CDR3 DNA reads TGCGCCAGCAGCCCACCACAGACCACCTACGAGCAGTACTTC. Translated, it gives CASSPPQTTYEQYF.

The genes are TRBV5-1 and TRBJ2-3; no clear D gene. Germline lookup yields CDR1 SGHRS and CDR2 YFSETQ. V was pared by 3 bases and J by 3 bases, with 11 bases between. This CDR3 has 14 amino acids. The CDR3 loop reads CASSWQRMTDTQYF. The CDR3 DNA sequence: TGCGCCAGCAGCTGGCAACGGATGACAGATACGCAGTATTTT.

This clonotype was found a few times. The chain combines TRBV10-2 with TRBJ2-7, with D hard to call. Looked up from germline, CDR1 is WSHSY and CDR2 is SAAADI. This CDR3 region has 14 residues. V was clipped by 6 bases and J by 2 bases, with 14 bases between them. CDR3 nucleotide sequence: TGCGCCAGCAGCCCCTCAAGCCAGACCTACGAGCAGTACTTC. Translation: CASSPSSQTYEQYF.

The CDR3 region has the DNA TGCAGTGTAGGAGGTGGACAGGCGGCTGGGGCCAACGTCCTGACTTTC. Protein product: CSVGGGQAAGANVLTF. This chain uses TRBV20-1 with TRBJ2-6; 7 nucleotides line up with TRBD1. The CDR3 has 16 amino acids. Germline lookup yields CDR1 DFQATT and CDR2 SNEGSKA (reference sequence). J was trimmed by 2 bases and V by 7 bases; bases with no gene match: 11.

This clonotype came up a few times. This sequence joins TRBV20-1 and TRBJ2-3, with 10 bases identical to TRBD2. CDR1 DFQATT and CDR2 SNEGSKA come from the germline V gene (reference sequence). The CDR3 consists of 15 residues. V shed 3 bases and J 0 bases; nucleotides not matched to a gene: 3. CDR3 amino acids: CSARLAGGSTDTQYF. CDR3 coding DNA: TGCAGTGCTAGGTTAGCGGGAGGTAGCACAGATACGCAGTATTTT.

The chain joins TRBV20-1 to TRBJ1-5; D unclear. This CDR3 contains 11 residues. Germline CDR1 is DFQATT and CDR2 is SNEGSKA (reference sequence). The V end was cut by 5 bases, the J end by 11 bases, with 13 bases between. The CDR3 is CSAFRPWAQHF. CDR3 bases: TGCAGTGCTTTCCGGCCCTGGGCCCAGCATTTT.

The chain carries TRBV20-1 and TRBJ2-2; 10 bases fit TRBD1. Germline-derived CDR1 and CDR2 are DFQATT and SNEGSKA (reference sequence). The V segment lost 2 bases and the J segment 5 bases; nucleotides outside the gene matches: 5. The CDR3 has 15 amino acids. The CDR3 coding sequence is TGCAGTGCTAGATCGGGACAGGGGTATACCGGGGAGCTGTTTTTT. Translated: CSARSGQGYTGELFF.

The V gene is TRBV5-1, the J gene TRBJ2-5; TRBD1 aligns across 10 bases. J gave up 4 bases and V 4 bases, and 13 bases lay outside the gene matches. This CDR3 is built from 17 residues. The V gene's germline CDR1 is SGHRS and CDR2 YFSETQ. The DNA for the CDR3 is TGCGCCAGCAGCCTTGGTCCGGGACAGGGGTTTGGAGAGACCCAGTACTTC. Encoded protein: CASSLGPGQGFGETQYF.

A few counts support this clonotype. The V call is TRBV10-1, the J call TRBJ2-7; 7 bases agree with TRBD1. The V and J ends lost 11 bases and 3 bases, in that order; junction bases with no gene match: 10. The CDR3 is 13 amino acids. The germline CDR1 and CDR2 sequences are WNHNN and SYGVQD (reference sequence). The CDR3 reads CAGKDRAFYEQYV. The CDR3 region has the DNA TGCGCCGGAAAAGACAGGGCATTCTACGAGCAGTACGTC.

The chain joins TRBV7-2 to TRBJ1-2; 10 bases are a match to TRBD1. The CDR3 has 14 residues. V trimming: 7 bases; J trimming: 2 bases; junction bases outside the gene matches: 4. Germline V gives CDR1 SGHTA, CDR2 FQGNSA. CDR3 nucleotide sequence: TGTGCCAGCATCCCGACAGGGGGCAACTATGGCTACACCTTC. Amino acid sequence: CASIPTGGNYGYTF.

The chain recombines TRBV5-1 with TRBJ1-1; D not resolved. Germline CDR1 SGHRS, CDR2 YFSETQ. The CDR3 is made up of 15 amino acids. Trimming removed 3 bases from V and 4 bases from J, with 16 bases in between. The DNA of the CDR3 is TGCGCCAGCAGCTCTGCGGACGGGCCCGGCACTGAAGCTTTCTTT. Encoded protein: CASSSADGPGTEAFF. Combining the CDR3 with reference TRBV5-1 and TRBJ1-1 gives the whole variable domain KAGVTQTPRYLIKTRGQQVTLSCSPISGHRSVSWYQQTPGQGLQFLFEYFSETQRNKGNFPGRFSGRQFSNSRSEMNVSTLELGDSALYLCASSSADGPGTEAFFGQGTRLTVV.

This clonotype appeared a few times. The V call is TRBV28, the J call TRBJ2-7, with a tentative D call TRBD1 (5 bases). CDR1 and CDR2 (germline): MDHEN, SYDVKM. Trimming took off 6 bases at V and 2 bases at J, with 17 bases between the two ends. The CDR3 covers 15 residues. The CDR3 sequence is CASRENRGRAYEQYF. For the CDR3, the DNA is TGTGCCAGCAGGGAGAATAGGGGCCGGGCCTACGAGCAGTACTTC.

This clonotype has ten or more counts. The chain links TRBV20-1 to TRBJ2-5; 8 bases map to TRBD2. J gave up 2 bases and V 5 bases, and 7 bases lay outside the gene matches. The germline gives CDR1 DFQATT, CDR2 SNEGSKA (reference sequence). CDR3 length: 14 residues. The CDR3 nucleotides read TGCAGTGCTCCGCGGGGGGCCAGGCAAGAGACCCAGTACTTC. Translated, it gives CSAPRGARQETQYF.

This chain joins TRBV7-9 and TRBJ2-1, with 10 positions matching TRBD2. The germline V gene has CDR1 SEHNR and CDR2 FQNEAQ (reference sequence). This CDR3 region has 15 residues. J was trimmed by 4 bases and V by 5 bases; bases with no gene match: 5. The CDR3 DNA reads TGTGCCAGCAGCCCGCCTAGCGGGGGATACAATGAGCAGTTCTTC. This sequence encodes CASSPPSGGYNEQFF.

In this sample, this clonotype turned up a few times. This chain uses TRBV5-1 with TRBJ1-2; TRBD1 might be the D (6 bases). The CDR3 runs to 14 residues. Trimming cost V 4 bases and J 2 bases, with 12 bases left between them. Germline V lookup: CDR1 SGHRS, CDR2 YFSETQ. This CDR3 reads CASSPEGGNYGYTF. The CDR3 DNA sequence: TGCGCCAGCAGCCCCGAGGGGGGGAACTATGGCTACACCTTC. Using reference TRBV5-1 and TRBJ1-2 for the parts outside the CDR3, the full variable domain is KAGVTQTPRYLIKTRGQQVTLSCSPISGHRSVSWYQQTPGQGLQFLFEYFSETQRNKGNFPGRFSGRQFSNSRSEMNVSTLELGDSALYLCASSPEGGNYGYTFGSGTRLTVV.

The chain is built from TRBV20-1 and TRBJ2-5; D perhaps matches TRBD2 (6 bases). The CDR3 loop spans 13 amino acids. Germline V gives CDR1 DFQATT, CDR2 SNEGSKA (reference sequence). Trimming left V 5 bases short and J 4 bases short, with 14 bases between. The DNA of the CDR3 is TGCAGTGCTCGGGACTCCTTAACAGAGACCCAGTACTTC. Amino acid sequence: CSARDSLTETQYF.

The CDR3: CSVRDRGRGETQYF. The CDR3 DNA is TGCAGCGTCAGGGACAGGGGGCGGGGAGAGACCCAGTACTTC. V gene TRBV29-1 combines with J gene TRBJ2-5; 12 bases line up with TRBD1. J lost 4 bases, V lost 6 bases, and 6 bases had no gene match. CDR1 SQVTM and CDR2 ANQGSEA come from the germline V gene. The CDR3 contains 14 residues.

The V and J genes are TRBV7-2 and TRBJ2-5; 7 nucleotides agree with TRBD2. The DNA matches TRBJ2-1 better at its end, which makes the J call doubtful. Germline V gives CDR1 SGHTA, CDR2 FQGNSA. This CDR3 comprises 14 residues. The CDR3 DNA is TGTGCCAGCAGAGATGTAACTAGCGTCGGTGAGCAGTTCTTC. Its translation: CASRDVTSVGEQFF.

This clonotype was detected many times. The chain links TRBV20-1 to TRBJ2-3; D remains unclear. This CDR3 contains 12 residues. From germline, CDR1 is DFQATT and CDR2 SNEGSKA (reference sequence). V gave up 1 base and J gave up 6 bases, with 8 bases separating them. The CDR3 DNA sequence: TGCAGTGCTAGAGGGTCGTGGGATACGCAGTATTTT. This translates into CSARGSWDTQYF.

This clonotype occurred once. This chain joins TRBV2 and TRBJ1-5; D not resolved. Trimming pared 2 bases from V and 0 bases from J, leaving 11 bases between. The CDR3 extends over 16 amino acids. Germline CDR1 is SNHLY and CDR2 is FYNNEI. CDR3 DNA: TGTGCCAGCAGTGAACGATTACCTTATAGCAATCAGCCCCAGCATTTT. Translation gives CASSERLPYSNQPQHF. Drawing the rest from reference TRBV2 and TRBJ1-5, the complete variable domain is EPEVTQTPSHQVTQMGQEVILRCVPISNHLYFYWYRQILGQKVEFLVSFYNNEISEKSEIFDDQFSVERPDGSNFTLKIRSTKLEDSAMYFCASSERLPYSNQPQHFGDGTRLSIL.

The J gene is TRBJ1-2, the V gene TRBV4-1; 7 bases map to TRBD1. Germline CDR1 reads MGHRA; CDR2 reads YSYEKL. The CDR3 covers 13 residues. V shed 3 bases and J 7 bases; nucleotides not matched to a gene: 5. CDR3 loop: CASSHRDSRGYTF. Written as DNA, the CDR3 is TGCGCCAGCAGCCACCGGGACAGCCGTGGCTACACCTTC.

The chain combines TRBV12-3 or TRBV12-4 with TRBJ2-7; D is unresolved. V was pared by 3 bases and J by 0 bases, with 9 bases between. The CDR3 runs 14 residues. In DNA form, the CDR3 reads TGTGCCAGCAGTTTGAGTCTAACCTCCTACGAGCAGTACTTC. This sequence encodes CASSLSLTSYEQYF.

The chain uses TRBV3-1 and TRBJ1-2; weak D call: TRBD1 (6 bases). Germline V gives CDR1 LGHDT, CDR2 YNNKEL (reference sequence). CDR3 size: 12 residues. V was shortened by 9 bases and J by 5 bases, with 13 bases between the two germline ends. The CDR3 loop is CASNSGDYGYTF. DNA of the CDR3: TGTGCCAGTAATTCAGGGGATTATGGCTACACCTTC.

V gene TRBV19 combines with J gene TRBJ1-6, with unresolved D. The CDR3 is made up of 12 amino acids. Trimming shortened V by 0 bases and J by 7 bases, and 1 base separated the two germline ends. Looked up from germline, CDR1 is LNHDA and CDR2 is SQIVND (reference sequence). The DNA for the CDR3 is TGTGCCAGTAGTATAGAGAATTCACCCCTCCACTTT. Residues: CASSIENSPLHF. The full variable domain, in which reference TRBV19 and TRBJ1-6 provide the parts outside the CDR3, is DGGITQSPKYLFRKEGQNVTLSCEQNLNHDAMYWYRQDPGQGLRLIYYSQIVNDFQKGDIAEGYSVSREKKESFPLTVTSAQKNPTAFYLCASSIENSPLHFGNGTRLTVT.